What follows are 10 T cell receptor beta chains derived from one specimen sequenced in a study of T cells expressing NK-cell markers. TCRdb reprocessed the 5' RACE reads, with one entry per CDR3 protein and no DNA. The listing contains some 460,000 distinct CDR3 sequences. Sequencing input: blood T cells: a sorted CD56 or NKG2C T cell subset, CD4+ or CD8+ T cells, or bulk PBMC T cells (not recorded which). These TCRs come from a woman in her 50s in good health.

This chain uses TRBV7-2 with TRBJ2-3; TCRdb designates TRBD1, a call that cannot be tested without DNA. The CDR3 has 18 amino acids. Germline V gene lookup returns CDR1 SGHTA and CDR2 FQGNSA. CDR3: CASSLFGGAVARPDTQYF.

This chain joins TRBV18 and TRBJ2-7. The CDR3 spans 14 residues. Germline lookup yields CDR1 KGHSH and CDR2 LQKENI. This CDR3 is CASSPGGVSYEQYF. Full variable domain (missing parts from reference TRBV18 and TRBJ2-7): NAGVMQNPRHLVRRRGQEARLRCSPMKGHSHVYWYRQLPEEGLKFMVYLQKENIIDESGMPKERFSAEFPKEGPSILRIQQVVRGDSAAYFCASSPGGVSYEQYFGPGTRLTVT.

This chain connects TRBV7-2 to TRBJ2-5. This CDR3 is built from 12 residues. The germline V gene encodes CDR1 SGHTA and CDR2 FQGNSA. The CDR3 sequence: CASSLLFGTQYF.

V is TRBV6-1 and J is TRBJ1-5. The CDR3 has 13 residues. Germline-derived CDR1 and CDR2 are MNHNS and SASEGT. CDR3 sequence: CASFGLSNQPQHF.

The chain links TRBV11-3 to TRBJ2-2; TCRdb's D call, TRBD1, is unchecked because there is no DNA. The CDR3 runs to 15 residues. Germline lookup yields CDR1 SGHNT and CDR2 YENEEA. CDR3 in amino acids: CASSLLQGVSGELFF.

V and J are TRBV20-1 and TRBJ1-4. Germline loops: CDR1 DFQATT, CDR2 SNEGSKA (reference sequence). The CDR3 sequence is 15 residues long. The CDR3 protein is CSAPGPGPGGEKLFF.

This chain links TRBV4-2 with TRBJ2-4; checking the TCRdb D call of TRBD1 is not possible without DNA. The CDR3 runs to 15 residues. Germline lookup yields CDR1 LGHNA and CDR2 YNFKEQ. This chain's CDR3 is CASSQPDRDHSIQYF.

The V gene is TRBV11-2, the J gene TRBJ2-1; TCRdb indicates TRBD1, and absent DNA this call remains unverified. There are 16 residues in the CDR3. Germline values: CDR1 SGHAT, CDR2 FQNNGV. CDR3 loop: CASRGQGSQFYNEQFF.

The CDR3 loop is CASSLEGQGSQAFF. The chain uses TRBV5-1 and TRBJ1-1; the TCRdb call, TRBD1, lacks DNA for checking. The CDR3 extends over 14 amino acids. Per germline, CDR1 SGHRS and CDR2 YFSETQ.

The chain couples TRBV4-1 to TRBJ1-5; the D call from TCRdb, TRBD1, cannot be confirmed without DNA. Germline-derived CDR1 and CDR2 are MGHRA and YSYEKL. The CDR3 totals 15 residues. CDR3 amino acids: CASSQTGTSNQPQHF.